This entry describes one TCR beta chain. Its antigen remains unidentified. The source of the sample is a study of shared clonotypes between healthy human individuals. Broader study findings: It was the non-shared clonotypes that had lower generation probabilities than clonotypes shared by all four donors.

TCRdb keeps only in-frame clones here, not all; method: immunoSEQ multiplex PCR. The repertoire holds roughly 1 million clones, about 84% seen once, with under 0.6% in the top ten. This CDR3 contains 12 residues. The V end lost 8 bases, the J end lost 1 base, and 10 bases lay between the germline ends. Germline CDR1 is GTSNPN and CDR2 is SVGIG (reference sequence). V gene TRBV30 combines with J gene TRBJ2-3; no firm D call. Sequencing was carried out using memory CD4+ T cells from PBMCs. The subset: CD45RA-negative fraction. The sequence was obtained from a young man in good health. Some clones in this sample may be carry-over from other donors' samples. This CDR3 is CATDRGTDTQYF. DNA of the CDR3: TGTGCCACGGATAGGGGCACAGATACGCAGTATTTT.